This TCR beta chain is drawn from a study of preoperative IRX-2 immunotherapy in early breast cancer. The sample's treatment: preoperative locoregional IRX-2 cytokine immunotherapy. Preoperative locoregional IRX-2 cytokine immunotherapy was tested in the phase Ib source study. V was trimmed by 0 bases and J by 2 bases, leaving 8 bases between them. This CDR3 has 15 residues. Germline-derived CDR1 and CDR2 are LNHNV and YYDKDF (reference sequence). Clones were sequenced by immunoSEQ multiplex PCR, and TCRdb holds only the in-frame ones, with some missing. The sample has 40,000 or so clones, roughly 94% seen once.

The gene calls are TRBV15 and TRBJ1-3; D call uncertain. This receptor was identified in a human donor with breast cancer. The sequenced sample was tumor tissue, obtained after IRX-2 immunotherapy. The CDR3 sequence: CATSRDWGAGNTIYF. CDR3 nucleotide sequence: TGTGCCACCAGCAGAGATTGGGGAGCTGGAAACACCATATATTTT.